This T cell receptor (beta chain) emerged from a study of control samples from healthy donors and cancer patients. V lost 4 bases and J lost 0; bases outside the gene matches: 6. Germline V gives CDR1 SGHNT, CDR2 YYREEE (reference sequence). There are 15 residues in the CDR3. Data came from immunoSEQ multiplex PCR; TCRdb stores just in-frame clones and leaves some out. The data contain about 93,000 clones, about 87% of them singletons. The sequence was collected from a woman between 70 and 85 years old in good health. The specimen sequenced was blood. The chain uses TRBV5-4 and TRBJ1-2, with 7 positions matching TRBD1. The CDR3, as DNA: TGTGCCAGCAGCCCCCGACAGGGAGCTAACTATGGCTACACCTTC. It yields the protein CASSPRQGANYGYTF.